This TCR beta chain is from a study of CD8+ T cells in alopecia areata (dated by TCRdb to the late 2010s). About the full investigation: Treated patients were enrolled in an open-label pilot trial of oral tofacitinib at 5 to 10 mg twice daily for moderate-to-severe alopecia areata. TCRbeta CDR3 regions were amplified by immunoSEQ multiplex PCR with 35 Vbeta forward and 13 Jbeta reverse primers. Tofacitinib-treated patients had biopsies at baseline and at 4 and 24 weeks of treatment, with a later scalp biopsy in several patients. The RNA source kit depended on sample type: the PAXgene miRNA kit for fixed scalp, the miRNeasy kit for PBMCs, and the RNeasy kit for mouse skin. Disease severity in treated patients was measured with the SALT score, which quantifies the percentage of affected scalp surface area. Tofacitinib was given for 6 to 18 months, followed by 6 months of follow-up off drug to assess delayed response and recurrence. Scalp clonality was compared among normal scalp (n=4), patchy alopecia areata scalp (n=8), and alopecia totalis/universalis scalp (n=8). Human TCRbeta sequencing covered scalp tissue and sorted CD4+ and CD8+ peripheral blood T cells from patchy and totalis/universalis alopecia areata patients and healthy controls. In both human patients and the C3H/HeJ mouse model, the study applied high-throughput TCRbeta sequencing to look at T cell clonal expansion in alopecia areata.

Comments on this clone: Its antigen specificity is not known. Base qualities are not recorded, but no much larger clone differs from it by a single base.

Libraries were constructed by the immunoSEQ multiplex PCR assay. To provide template for TCR sequencing, every sample had RNA extracted and reverse transcribed into cDNA. First-strand cDNA was synthesized using SuperScript III with a 2:1 mix of oligo-dT and random hexamers. Amplification bias was assessed with a synthetic immune receptor repertoire, and residual bias was removed computationally. In the original analysis: After raw reads were preprocessed to remove errors, the CDR3 was defined following IMGT conventions as running from the conserved cysteine to phenylalanine. Clonality was computed by normalizing Shannon entropy by log2 of the number of productive unique TCRs and subtracting the result from 1. Scalp TCRbeta sequences were cross-referenced with sorted blood CD4 and CD8 repertoires so that the CD4 or CD8 identity of scalp clones could be inferred. TCRdb retrieved this table from immuneACCESS and kept in-frame rearrangements only. Not all clones are present; in checked studies, unresolved V genes account for under half, and no reason is known for the remainder. For V, J and clone size, that table is used; D and trimming come from the DNA. The sample table contains about 90,000 clones; only one count was recorded for roughly two fifths of them. Clones ranked in the top ten supply roughly 18% of the sample.

General conclusions and limits of the study: During tofacitinib treatment, many expanded lesional clones remained in scalp and blood, and this persistence may partly explain relapse after treatment is stopped. Shared TCR sequences between patients were less evident than in mice, which may be partly attributable to HLA diversity in the patient population. Lesional scalp, especially in alopecia totalis/universalis, showed higher clonality and more expanded CD8+ clones than normal scalp, suggesting antigenic drive. The treated cohort was small, with a single nonresponder, so links between baseline CD8+ expansion and response need larger studies. Scalp clonality and the number of expanded CD8+ clones among the top 100 scalp clones were significantly decreased by tofacitinib. Scalp TCR repertoire analysis is complicated because resident alphabeta T cells in normal human skin are also sequenced, whereas mouse skin is dominated by gammadelta T cells.

Sample time point, as interpreted from the label and publication: roughly 24 weeks on oral tofacitinib. Per the publication, the treatment or condition label means: oral pan-JAK inhibitor, 5-10 mg twice daily. Lesional scalp punch biopsies and peripheral blood were collected from alopecia areata patients. PBMCs were isolated by density centrifugation and stained for CD3, CD4 and CD8, after which CD4+ and CD8+ T cells were sorted on a FACSAria. The cysteine opens and the phenylalanine closes a CDR3 of 15 amino acids. CDR3 DNA is the only sequence kept; it has 45 bases, read in frame from the first base. V loses 0 bases, J loses 2 bases, and the germline ends lie 11 bases apart. The CDR1 and CDR2 encoded by the germline V gene are LGHNA and YSLEER.

This clonotype originated in a human donor with alopecia areata. Sequencing was performed on CD8+ T cells sorted from blood, taken at week 24, from a patient treated with tofacitinib. This chain joins TRBV4-3 to TRBJ2-7, with the D segment identity uncertain. This receptor has the CDR3 CASSQDWSGAYEQYF. The base sequence is TGCGCCAGCAGCCAAGATTGGTCAGGAGCCTACGAGCAGTACTTC.